The 21 T cell receptor beta chains listed next were all sequenced from one sample in a study of T cells in Graves' hyperthyroidism and ophthalmopathy. TCR beta CDR3 regions were amplified from RNA transcripts. A set of HTBI primers served as the primers for a first-round RT-PCR of the TCR CDR3. TCRdb reprocessed the multiplex PCR reads via MiXCR and lists one record per CDR3 protein. The sample gives hundreds of thousands of distinct CDR3 sequences, roughly 22% of which show up once; around 64% is in the top ten. Sequenced sample: blood. The receptors shown here come from a man between 25 and 39 years old with Graves' ophthalmopathy.

This clonotype has just a few counts. The gene calls are TRBV5-1 and TRBJ2-7; TRBD2 matches at 8 bases. This CDR3 has 17 residues. From germline, CDR1 is SGHRS and CDR2 YFSETQ. V dropped 0 bases and J dropped 2; count of bases not matched to a gene: 10. CDR3 protein: CASSLELAVLGTYEQYF. CDR3 sequence (DNA): TGCGCCAGCAGCTTGGAACTAGCGGTATTAGGGACCTACGAGCAGTACTTC.

This rearrangement joins TRBV18 to TRBJ2-7; D ambiguous. This CDR3 comprises 13 residues. V lost 2 bases, J lost 3 bases, and 8 bases lay in between. Germline V gene lookup returns CDR1 KGHSH and CDR2 LQKENI. CDR3 DNA: TGTGCCAGCTCACCAGGGGATCTCTACGAGCAGTACTTC. Its translation is CASSPGDLYEQYF.

This chain joins TRBV6-5 and TRBJ2-1; D perhaps matches TRBD2 (5 bases). V shed 0 bases and J shed 5 bases, with 14 bases lying between them. The CDR3 length is 16 residues. Germline V gene sequence: CDR1 MNHEY, CDR2 SVGAGI. The CDR3 nucleotides are TGTGCCAGCAGTTACTCGTATACGGGGAGTCACAATGAGCAGTTCTTC. It specifies CASSYSYTGSHNEQFF.

The chain couples TRBV2 to TRBJ2-2; a weak D match, TRBD1 (5 bases). The germline gives CDR1 SNHLY, CDR2 FYNNEI. Trimming stripped 10 bases from V and 5 bases from J, with 14 bases between. This CDR3 contains 13 residues. The chain's CDR3 is CATSGMGTGELFF. CDR3 nucleotide sequence: TGTGCCACTTCAGGGATGGGTACCGGGGAGCTGTTTTTT.

The V and J genes are TRBV6-2 or TRBV6-3 and TRBJ2-5; no reliable D call. Germline V gives CDR1 MNHEY, CDR2 SVGEGT. Trimming pared 0 bases from V and 5 bases from J, leaving 7 bases between. CDR3 length equals 13 residues. CDR3 residues: CASSYSIPETQYF. CDR3 bases: TGTGCCAGCAGTTACTCCATTCCGGAGACCCAGTACTTC.

This sequence joins TRBV18 and TRBJ1-3; a possible D gene is TRBD1 (5 bases). Looked up from germline, CDR1 is KGHSH and CDR2 is LQKENI. V was shortened by 3 bases and J by 9 bases, with 15 bases between the two germline ends. The CDR3 loop spans 14 amino acids. For the CDR3, the DNA is TGTGCCAGCTCACCCCCGCCCCAGGGATCCACCATATATTTT. This sequence encodes CASSPPPQGSTIYF.

This clonotype was counted many times. The chain is built from TRBV3-1 and TRBJ2-1; D is undetermined. Germline values: CDR1 LGHDT, CDR2 YNNKEL (reference sequence). The CDR3 is 13 amino acids. The V and J ends lost 1 base and 7 bases respectively, with 8 bases between them. The CDR3, as DNA: TGTGCCAGCAGCCAAGGTGGAGCTAATGAGCAGTTCTTC. It codes for CASSQGGANEQFF.

This clonotype occurred many times. This chain links TRBV3-1 with TRBJ1-1, with D perhaps TRBD1 (5 bases). This CDR3 has 13 residues. CDR1 LGHDT and CDR2 YNNKEL come from the germline V gene (reference sequence). Trimming cost V 1 base and J 4 bases, with 7 bases left between them. DNA of the CDR3: TGTGCCAGCAGCCAAGGTGGGGCCACTGAAGCTTTCTTT. Residues: CASSQGGATEAFF.

This clonotype was seen a handful of times. The chain is built from TRBV19 and TRBJ1-1; possible D gene TRBD1, 6 bases. This CDR3 has 16 residues. CDR1 LNHDA and CDR2 SQIVND come from the germline V gene (reference sequence). V was pared by 4 bases and J by 1 base, with 16 bases between. The DNA of the CDR3 is TGTGCCAGTAGTAAACCCGGGACAAGCCGGAACACTGAAGCTTTCTTT. Amino acid sequence: CASSKPGTSRNTEAFF.

Notes on this clonotype: This may be a read error, as it is one base from a much larger clone. The chain carries TRBV28 and TRBJ1-6; the D is unclear. Germline CDR1 and CDR2: MDHEN and SYDVKM. Trimming removed 3 bases at V and 9 bases at J, with 9 bases between. The CDR3 covers 13 residues. The CDR3 loop is CASSLRQSSPLHF. In DNA form, the CDR3 reads TGTGCCAGCAGTTTGAGGCAAAGTTCACCCCTCCACTTT.

This clonotype was picked up many times. The rearrangement uses TRBV11-1 and TRBJ2-4; 7 nucleotides line up with TRBD1. J was trimmed by 0 bases and V by 5 bases; bases with no gene match: 13. Per germline, CDR1 SGHAT and CDR2 FQDESV (reference sequence). This CDR3 region has 18 residues. CDR3 DNA: TGTGCCAGCAGCCCCCGCAGGACAGGCAATCTAGCCAAAAACATTCAGTACTTC. Translating it yields CASSPRRTGNLAKNIQYF.

This clonotype was detected many times. In DNA, the CDR3 is TGTGCCAGCAGTTTATTTGACCTAGCGGGAGGGGAAGGGGAGCTGTTTTTT. Amino acids: CASSLFDLAGGEGELFF. V usage is TRBV28 and J usage is TRBJ2-2; 12 bases agree with TRBD2. Trimming removed 1 base from V and 8 bases from J; junction bases left unmatched: 8. Germline loops: CDR1 MDHEN, CDR2 SYDVKM. There are 17 residues in the CDR3.

This clonotype has ten or more counts. The chain uses TRBV9 and TRBJ2-4; D remains unclear. With 4 bases removed from V and 7 bases from J, the gap between germline ends came to 12 bases. The V gene's germline CDR1 is SGDLS and CDR2 YYNGEE. This CDR3 is 13 amino acids long. The CDR3 DNA sequence: TGTGCCAGCAGCCTCCTCCCCGGGAACATTCAGTACTTC. Its protein is CASSLLPGNIQYF.

The V and J genes are TRBV28 and TRBJ1-5; 7 bases agree with TRBD1. Looked up from germline, CDR1 is MDHEN and CDR2 is SYDVKM. The CDR3 consists of 14 residues. With 6 bases clipped from V and 5 bases from J, the junction kept 7 bases outside the gene matches. CDR3 sequence (DNA): TGTGCCAGCAGGCCGGGACAGTGGGATCAGCCCCAGCATTTT. Translating gives CASRPGQWDQPQHF.

The DNA of the CDR3 is TGTGCCAGCAGCTTGGGACTAGCGGGAACCCGAAACATTCAGTACTTC. Protein: CASSLGLAGTRNIQYF. The chain recombines TRBV11-2 with TRBJ2-4; 13 nucleotides agree with TRBD2. J was trimmed by 6 bases and V by 3 bases; bases with no gene match: 5. This CDR3 spans 16 amino acids. CDR1 is SGHAT, CDR2 FQNNGV, per germline.

This chain links TRBV24-1 with TRBJ2-1; D is perhaps TRBD2 (6 bases). The CDR3 extends over 17 amino acids. Germline V gene sequence: CDR1 KGHDR, CDR2 SFDVKD. V was shortened by 4 bases and J by 0 bases, with 15 bases between the two germline ends. CDR3 amino acids: CATSDPSAGSSYNEQFF. The CDR3, as DNA: TGTGCCACCAGTGACCCAAGCGCGGGGAGCTCCTACAATGAGCAGTTCTTC.

A single count supports this clonotype. The CDR3 DNA follows: TGTGCCAGCAGTGATTCCTGGGGCGGGAGGGACAATGAGCAGTTCTTC. Amino acid sequence: CASSDSWGGRDNEQFF. The chain links TRBV2 to TRBJ2-1, with 9 bases identical to TRBD2. CDR1 is SNHLY and CDR2 is FYNNEI in the germline V gene. V was pared by 3 bases and J by 5 bases, with 8 bases of the junction left unmatched. The CDR3 is 16 residues long.

The chain carries TRBV3-1 and TRBJ1-3; unclear D gene. Germline V gene sequence: CDR1 LGHDT, CDR2 YNNKEL (reference sequence). The CDR3 sequence is 17 residues long. Trimming removed 2 bases from V and 0 bases from J, with 14 bases in between. CDR3 residues: CASSQSITANSGNTIYF. The CDR3 DNA reads as TGTGCCAGCAGCCAATCCATTACCGCTAACTCTGGAAACACCATATATTTT.

This clonotype was seen a handful of times. J is TRBJ2-6 and V is TRBV28; D gene unclear. Germline V lookup: CDR1 MDHEN, CDR2 SYDVKM. Trimming stripped 1 base from V and 2 bases from J, with 15 bases between. CDR3 size: 18 residues. The CDR3 sequence is CASSLFSKGIAGANVLTF. Written as DNA, the CDR3 is TGTGCCAGCAGTTTATTCTCCAAGGGTATTGCTGGGGCCAACGTCCTGACTTTC. Together with reference TRBV28 and TRBJ2-6, the CDR3 gives the full variable domain: DVKVTQSSRYLVKRTGEKVFLECVQDMDHENMFWYRQDPGLGLRLIYFSYDVKMKEKGDIPEGYSVSREKKERFSLILESASTNQTSMYLCASSLFSKGIAGANVLTFGAGSRLTVL.

This clonotype was seen repeatedly, ten times or more. V and J are TRBV5-1 and TRBJ1-2; TRBD1 matches at 8 bases. J was trimmed by 5 bases and V by 1 base; bases with no gene match: 7. This CDR3 has 15 residues. Looked up from germline, CDR1 is SGHRS and CDR2 is YFSETQ. In nucleotides, the CDR3 is TGCGCCAGCAGCTTGTCGCCAGGGGGCCAGTATGGCTACACCTTC. It encodes CASSLSPGGQYGYTF.

This clonotype was recorded at least ten times. This rearrangement joins TRBV2 to TRBJ1-5, with D tentatively TRBD1 (5 bases). V was cut by 8 bases and J by 0 bases, with 14 bases left in between. The CDR3 is made up of 15 amino acids. In germline, CDR1 is SNHLY, CDR2 FYNNEI. The CDR3 sequence: CASGGTGYSNQPQHF. The CDR3 DNA is TGTGCCAGCGGGGGTACTGGCTATAGCAATCAGCCCCAGCATTTT.